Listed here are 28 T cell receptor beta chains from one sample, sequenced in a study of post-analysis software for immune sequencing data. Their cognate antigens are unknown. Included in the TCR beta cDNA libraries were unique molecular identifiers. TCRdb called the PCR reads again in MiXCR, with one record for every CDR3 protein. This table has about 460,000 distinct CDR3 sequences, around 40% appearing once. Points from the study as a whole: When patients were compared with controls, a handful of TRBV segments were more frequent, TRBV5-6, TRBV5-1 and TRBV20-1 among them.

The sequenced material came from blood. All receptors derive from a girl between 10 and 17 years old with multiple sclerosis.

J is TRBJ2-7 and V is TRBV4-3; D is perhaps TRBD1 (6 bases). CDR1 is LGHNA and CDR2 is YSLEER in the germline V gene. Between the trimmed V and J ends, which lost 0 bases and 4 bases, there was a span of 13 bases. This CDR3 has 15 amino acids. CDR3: CASSQEAQGRYEQYF. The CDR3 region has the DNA TGCGCCAGCAGCCAAGAAGCACAGGGCAGGTACGAGCAGTACTTC.

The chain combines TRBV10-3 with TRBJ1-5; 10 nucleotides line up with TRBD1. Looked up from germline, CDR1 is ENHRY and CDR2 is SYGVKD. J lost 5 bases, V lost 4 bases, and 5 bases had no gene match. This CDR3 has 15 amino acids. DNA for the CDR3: TGTGCCATCAGTGCGGACAGGGGGGGACATCAGCCCCAGCATTTT. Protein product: CAISADRGGHQPQHF.

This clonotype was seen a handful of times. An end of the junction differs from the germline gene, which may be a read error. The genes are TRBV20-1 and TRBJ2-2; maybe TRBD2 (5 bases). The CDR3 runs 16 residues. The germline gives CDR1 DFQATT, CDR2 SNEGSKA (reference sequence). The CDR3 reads CSARVYGSEDVGELFF. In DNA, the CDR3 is TGCAGCGCTAGAGTCTATGGTAGCGAGGATGTCGGGGAGCTGTTTTTT.

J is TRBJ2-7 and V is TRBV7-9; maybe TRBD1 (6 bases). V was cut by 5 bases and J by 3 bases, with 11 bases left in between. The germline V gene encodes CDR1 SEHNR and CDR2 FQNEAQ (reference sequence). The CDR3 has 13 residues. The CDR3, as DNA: TGTGCCAGCAGCGCCGGGACACACTACGAGCAGTACTTC. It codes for CASSAGTHYEQYF.

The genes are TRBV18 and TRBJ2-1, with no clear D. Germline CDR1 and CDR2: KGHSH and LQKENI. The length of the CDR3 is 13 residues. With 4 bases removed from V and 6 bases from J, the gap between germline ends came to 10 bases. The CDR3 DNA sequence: TGTGCCAGCTCACTTCCCGTGGGCAATGAGCAGTTCTTC. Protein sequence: CASSLPVGNEQFF.

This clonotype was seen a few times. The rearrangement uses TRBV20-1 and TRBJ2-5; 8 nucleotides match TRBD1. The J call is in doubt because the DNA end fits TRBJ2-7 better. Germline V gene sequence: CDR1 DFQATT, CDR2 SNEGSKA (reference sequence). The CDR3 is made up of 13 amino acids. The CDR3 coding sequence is TGCAGTGCTACAGGGGGCATCCCGAACGAGCAGTACTTC. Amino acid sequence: CSATGGIPNEQYF.

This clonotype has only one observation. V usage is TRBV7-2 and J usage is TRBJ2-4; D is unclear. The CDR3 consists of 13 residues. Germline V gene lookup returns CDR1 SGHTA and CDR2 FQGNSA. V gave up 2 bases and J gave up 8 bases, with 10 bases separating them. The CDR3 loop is CASSLKQQDIQYF. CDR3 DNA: TGTGCCAGCAGCTTAAAACAGCAGGACATTCAGTACTTC.

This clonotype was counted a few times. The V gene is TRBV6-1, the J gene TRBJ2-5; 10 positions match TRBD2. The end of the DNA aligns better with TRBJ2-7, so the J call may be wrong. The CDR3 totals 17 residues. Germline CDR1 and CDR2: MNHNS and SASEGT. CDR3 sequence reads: CASSEQPPGLAYDEQYF. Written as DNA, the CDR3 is TGTGCCAGCAGTGAACAACCCCCGGGACTAGCGTATGACGAGCAGTACTTC.

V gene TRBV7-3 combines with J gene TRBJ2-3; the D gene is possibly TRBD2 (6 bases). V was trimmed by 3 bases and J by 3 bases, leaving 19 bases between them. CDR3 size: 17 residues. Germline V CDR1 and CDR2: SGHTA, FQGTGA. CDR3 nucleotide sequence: TGTGCCAGCAGCTTTTTTACCGGGAGTATAACAACAGATACGCAGTATTTT. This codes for CASSFFTGSITTDTQYF.

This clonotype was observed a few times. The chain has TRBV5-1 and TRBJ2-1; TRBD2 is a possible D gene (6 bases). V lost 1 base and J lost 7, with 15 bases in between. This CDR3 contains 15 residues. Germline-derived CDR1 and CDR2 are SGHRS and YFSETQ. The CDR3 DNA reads TGCGCCAGCAGCTTGAGGGCAGGTGGGGGGAATGAGCAGTTCTTC. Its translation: CASSLRAGGGNEQFF.

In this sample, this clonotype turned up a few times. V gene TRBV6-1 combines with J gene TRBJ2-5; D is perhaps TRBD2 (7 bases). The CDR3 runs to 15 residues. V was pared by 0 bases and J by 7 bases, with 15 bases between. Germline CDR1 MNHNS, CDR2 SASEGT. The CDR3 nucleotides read TGTGCCAGCAGTGAAGCGGTACAGGGAGGGGTGACCCAGTACTTC. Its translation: CASSEAVQGGVTQYF.

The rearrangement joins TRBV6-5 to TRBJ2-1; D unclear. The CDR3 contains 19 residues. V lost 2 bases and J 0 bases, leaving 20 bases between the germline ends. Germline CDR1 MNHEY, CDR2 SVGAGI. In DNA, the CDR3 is TGTGCCAGCAGTTACGGCCACGGAACGACTCTTAGCTCCTACAATGAGCAGTTCTTC. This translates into CASSYGHGTTLSSYNEQFF.

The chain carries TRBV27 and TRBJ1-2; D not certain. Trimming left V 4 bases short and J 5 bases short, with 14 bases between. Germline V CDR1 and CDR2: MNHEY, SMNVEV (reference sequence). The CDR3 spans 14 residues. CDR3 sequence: CASSSMGNGYGYTF. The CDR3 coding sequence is TGTGCCAGCAGTTCGATGGGGAATGGTTATGGCTACACCTTC.

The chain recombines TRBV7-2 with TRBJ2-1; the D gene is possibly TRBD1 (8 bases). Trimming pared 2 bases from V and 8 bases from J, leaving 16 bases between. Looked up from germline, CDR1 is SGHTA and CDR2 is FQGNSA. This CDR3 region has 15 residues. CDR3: CASSLNGQGGDEQFF. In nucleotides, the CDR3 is TGTGCCAGCAGCTTAAATGGACAGGGAGGGGATGAGCAGTTCTTC.

The CDR3 coding sequence is TGTGCCAGCAGCTTGCAACTCTCCCCCTCCTACGAGCAGTACTTC. Its protein is CASSLQLSPSYEQYF. The V gene is TRBV11-2, the J gene TRBJ2-7; D is undetermined. The germline CDR1 and CDR2 sequences are SGHAT and FQNNGV. Trimming pared 3 bases from V and 0 bases from J, leaving 12 bases between. The CDR3 length is 15 residues.

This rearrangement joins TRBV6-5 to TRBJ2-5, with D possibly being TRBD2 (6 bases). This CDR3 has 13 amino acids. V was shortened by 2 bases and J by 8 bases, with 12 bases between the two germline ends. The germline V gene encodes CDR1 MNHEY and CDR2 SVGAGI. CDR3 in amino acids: CASSYPGTPTQYF. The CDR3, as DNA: TGTGCCAGCAGTTACCCGGGGACTCCCACCCAGTACTTC.

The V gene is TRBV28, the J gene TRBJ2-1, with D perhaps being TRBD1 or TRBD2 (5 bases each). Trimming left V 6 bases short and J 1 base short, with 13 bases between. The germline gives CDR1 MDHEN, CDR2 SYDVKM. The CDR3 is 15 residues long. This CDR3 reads CASRLVGPSYNEQFF. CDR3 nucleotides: TGTGCCAGCAGGCTAGTGGGACCTTCCTACAATGAGCAGTTCTTC.

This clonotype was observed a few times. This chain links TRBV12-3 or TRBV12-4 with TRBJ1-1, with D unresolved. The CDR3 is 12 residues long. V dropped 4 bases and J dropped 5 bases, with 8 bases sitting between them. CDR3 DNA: TGTGCCAGCAGTTCCGGGTGGACTGAAGCTTTCTTT. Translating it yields CASSSGWTEAFF.

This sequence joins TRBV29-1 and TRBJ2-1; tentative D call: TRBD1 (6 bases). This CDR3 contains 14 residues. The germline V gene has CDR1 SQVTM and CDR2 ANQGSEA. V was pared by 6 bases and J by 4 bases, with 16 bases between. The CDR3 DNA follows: TGCAGCGTGTACCGGGACAATAAGTACAATGAGCAGTTCTTC. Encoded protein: CSVYRDNKYNEQFF.

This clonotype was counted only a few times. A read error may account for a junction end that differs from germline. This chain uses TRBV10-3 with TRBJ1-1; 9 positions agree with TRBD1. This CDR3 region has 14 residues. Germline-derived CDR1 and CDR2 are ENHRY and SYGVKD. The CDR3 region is CAIRTGGVNTEAFF. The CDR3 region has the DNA TGTGCCATCAGGACAGGGGGAGTAAACACTGAGGCTTTCTTT.

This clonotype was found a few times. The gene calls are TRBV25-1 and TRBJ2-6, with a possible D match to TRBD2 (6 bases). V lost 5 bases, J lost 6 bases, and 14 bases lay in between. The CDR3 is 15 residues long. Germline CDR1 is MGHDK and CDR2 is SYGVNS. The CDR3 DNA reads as TGTGCCAGCAGTCCGATGTGGGACTCGGCCAACGTCCTGACTTTC. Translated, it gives CASSPMWDSANVLTF.

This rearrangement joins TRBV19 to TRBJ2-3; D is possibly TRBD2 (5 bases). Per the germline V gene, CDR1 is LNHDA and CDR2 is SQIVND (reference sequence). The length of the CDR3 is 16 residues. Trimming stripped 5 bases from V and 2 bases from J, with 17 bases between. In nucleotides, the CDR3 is TGTGCCAGTAGTTTGAATAGCGTTACTAACACAGATACGCAGTATTTT. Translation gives CASSLNSVTNTDTQYF.

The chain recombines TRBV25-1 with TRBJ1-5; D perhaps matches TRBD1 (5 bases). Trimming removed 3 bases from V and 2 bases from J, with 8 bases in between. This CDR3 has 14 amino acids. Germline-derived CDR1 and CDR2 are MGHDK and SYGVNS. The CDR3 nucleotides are TGTGCCAGCAGTGATGAAGGGGGCAATCAGCCCCAGCATTTT. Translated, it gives CASSDEGGNQPQHF.

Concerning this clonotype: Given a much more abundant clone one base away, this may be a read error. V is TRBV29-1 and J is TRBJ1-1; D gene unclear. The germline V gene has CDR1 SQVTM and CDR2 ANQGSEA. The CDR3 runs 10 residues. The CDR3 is CSVAQIETFF. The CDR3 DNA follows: TGCAGCGTTGCACAGATTGAAACTTTCTTT.

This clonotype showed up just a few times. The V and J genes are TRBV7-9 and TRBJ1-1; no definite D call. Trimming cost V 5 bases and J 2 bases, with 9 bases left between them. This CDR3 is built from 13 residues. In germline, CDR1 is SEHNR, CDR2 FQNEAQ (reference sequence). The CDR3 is CASSPWTNTEAFF. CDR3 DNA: TGTGCCAGCAGCCCCTGGACCAACACTGAAGCTTTCTTT.

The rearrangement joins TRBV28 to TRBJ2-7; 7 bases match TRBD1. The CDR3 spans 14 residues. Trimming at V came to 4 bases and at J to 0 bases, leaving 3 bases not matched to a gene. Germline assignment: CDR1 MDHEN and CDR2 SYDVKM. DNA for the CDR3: TGTGCCAGCAGTTCTTGGACAGGCTCCTACGAGCAGTACTTC. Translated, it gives CASSSWTGSYEQYF.

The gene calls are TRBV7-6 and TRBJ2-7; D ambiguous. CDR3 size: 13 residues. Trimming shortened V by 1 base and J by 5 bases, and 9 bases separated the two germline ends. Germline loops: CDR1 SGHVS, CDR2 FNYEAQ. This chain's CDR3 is CASSLGGPNEQYF. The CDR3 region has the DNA TGTGCCAGCAGCTTAGGGGGTCCCAACGAGCAGTACTTC.

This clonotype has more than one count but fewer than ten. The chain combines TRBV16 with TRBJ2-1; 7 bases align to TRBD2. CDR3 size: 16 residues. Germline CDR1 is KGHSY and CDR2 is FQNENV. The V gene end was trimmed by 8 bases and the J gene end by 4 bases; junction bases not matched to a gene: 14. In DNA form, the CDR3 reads TGTGCCAGCTGCCCTAGCGGAGCCCTCCTTTACAATGAGCAGTTCTTC. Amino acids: CASCPSGALLYNEQFF.